This TCR beta chain came from a study of tumor-infiltrating lymphocytes in primary liver carcinoma. Co-extraction of RNA and DNA was performed on about 18-33 mg of unsorted bulk tissue. The researchers produced TCR beta cDNA from around 500 ng total RNA with a constant-region primer. Construction of TCR beta libraries relied on three successive nested multiplex PCR rounds employing slightly modified ARM-PCR. Investigators reported that the first two PCR rounds, at 10 cycles each, used TRBV1-TRBV30 forward primers with a C-beta reverse primer. Each CDR3 protein gets one entry after TCRdb re-called the multiplex PCR reads with MiXCR. The data hold 85,000 to 100,000 distinct CDR3 sequences, with approximately 68% observed a single time. In germline, CDR1 is MNHEY, CDR2 SVGAGI. The trim removed 5 bases at V and 6 bases at J, leaving 8 bases unmatched. This CDR3 contains 16 residues. Ten or more counts support this clonotype.

The chain is built from TRBV6-5 and TRBJ2-1; 12 nucleotides agree with TRBD2. The source of this sequence is a man aged 35 to 55 with primary liver carcinoma and hepatitis B virus infection. The sequencing sample was made of tumor-adjacent normal liver tissue. The chain's CDR3 is CASSTARLAGANEQFF. CDR3 DNA sequence: TGTGCCAGCAGTACGGCTCGACTAGCGGGAGCCAATGAGCAGTTCTTC.